This T cell receptor (beta chain) was observed in a study of CD8+CD57+ T cells in acquired aplastic anemia. As for the study in general: DNA from sorted CD4+ and CD8+ cells averaged approximately 3.5 ug.

Overall study findings and caveats: Shared by patients and controls, around 27 CD8+ CDR3s were abundant in patients.

Germline values: CDR1 SEHNR, CDR2 FQNEAQ (reference sequence). There are 15 residues in the CDR3. The ends lost 5 bases at V and 5 bases at J; junction bases unmatched: 8. For this clonotype: The target antigen is unknown.

TCR beta VDJ and CDR3 profiles were obtained from a genomic DNA template. TCRdb independently ran MiXCR on the reads; one entry per CDR3 protein. The sample holds more than 150,000 distinct CDR3 sequences, 40% to 50% seen once. Patients selected for sequencing had displayed CD8+CD57+ cell expansion by flow cytometry. The diagnosis in all patients was severe acquired aplastic anemia. Patients were treatment-naive when blood was sampled. The clonotype was recovered from a human donor with aplastic anemia. The rearrangement uses TRBV7-9 and TRBJ2-5; 10 nucleotides align to TRBD1. Sequences were obtained from sorted CD4+, CD8+, or CD8+CD57+ T cells (not recorded which) from PBMCs. The CDR3 DNA is TGTGCCAGCAGCAAGGGGACAGGGGAAAGGGAGACCCAGTACTTC. Protein sequence: CASSKGTGERETQYF.